A selection of T cell receptor beta chains follows, all from one sample in a study of shared clonotypes between healthy human individuals. The protocol was immunoSEQ multiplex PCR, while the TCRdb copy is restricted to in-frame clones and leaves out a portion. The sample lists over a million clones, approximately 97% seen once, with approximately 1.2% in the top ten. What was sequenced was naive CD4+ T cells sorted from blood. The receptors were gathered from a man aged 25-40 years in good health. Both conserved end residues are trimmed from each CDR3. A D gene is named only where the DNA matches it firmly.

- | TRBJ2-3 | TRBV20-1 | SAAPADTQY
TRBD2 | TRBJ2-1 | TRBV5-4 | ASSVSGNAYNEQF
TRBD2 | TRBJ2-3 | TRBV6-6 | ASREVTDTQY
- | TRBJ1-5 | TRBV6-1 | ASSELGGNQPQH
TRBD2 | TRBJ2-3 | TRBV5-1 | ASSLVLGLAGGDTDTQY
- | TRBJ1-5 | TRBV30 | AWSVMGGAGQPQH
- | TRBJ2-2 | TRBV5-1 | ASSLEVTGELF
TRBD1 | TRBJ1-4 | TRBV7-9 | ASSMGGQGTNEKLF
TRBD2 | TRBJ2-1 | TRBV9 | ASSDPRTSGTSYNEQF
TRBD1 | TRBJ2-5 | TRBV5-1 | ASGGQVEETQY
TRBD1 | TRBJ1-1 | TRBV5-1 | ASSLQGANTEAF
- | TRBJ2-3 | TRBV5-4 | ASSLVGRVDTQY
TRBD2 | TRBJ2-7 | TRBV12-5 | ASALAGPSHEQY
- | TRBJ1-1 | TRBV5-4 | ASSLGGSTEAF
TRBD2 | TRBJ2-7 | TRBV7-9 | ASSFLPIRGLLASYEQY
- | TRBJ2-7 | TRBV6-5 | ASSYGFAGRAYEQY
- | TRBJ1-3 | TRBV6-5 | ASSYGNTIY
TRBD1 | TRBJ2-5 | TRBV29-1 | SVKGQQETQY
- | TRBJ2-3 | TRBV18 | ASSPRGARSTDTQY
- | TRBJ2-2 | TRBV5-1 | ASSLVGMDGELF
TRBD2 | TRBJ2-7 | TRBV19 | ASSNPGGALYEQY
- | TRBJ2-2 | TRBV7-3 | ASSLIPTANTGELF
TRBD2 | TRBJ2-3 | TRBV6-5 | ASSPSGSPTDTQY
- | TRBJ2-1 | TRBV5-1 | ASSWRGQEGNEQF
- | TRBJ2-5 | TRBV18 | ASSPPGMETQY
TRBD2 | TRBJ2-1 | TRBV18 | ASSPTRTSEQF
- | TRBJ1-1 | TRBV18 | ASSPSPQGRGSTEAF